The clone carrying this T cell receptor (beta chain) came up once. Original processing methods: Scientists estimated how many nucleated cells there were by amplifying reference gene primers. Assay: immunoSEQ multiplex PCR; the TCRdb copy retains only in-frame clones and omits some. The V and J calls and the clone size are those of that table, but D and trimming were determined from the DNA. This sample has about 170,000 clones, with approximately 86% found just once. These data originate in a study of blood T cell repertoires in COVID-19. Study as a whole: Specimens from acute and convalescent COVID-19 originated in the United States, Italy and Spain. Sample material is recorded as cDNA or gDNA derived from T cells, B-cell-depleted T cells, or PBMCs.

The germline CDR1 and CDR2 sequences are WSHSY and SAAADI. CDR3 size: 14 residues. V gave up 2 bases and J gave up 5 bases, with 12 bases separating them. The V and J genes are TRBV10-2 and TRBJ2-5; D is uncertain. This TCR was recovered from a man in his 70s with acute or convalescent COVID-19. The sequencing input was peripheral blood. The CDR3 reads CASSEDQPGETQYF. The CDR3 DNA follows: TGCGCCAGCAGTGAGGACCAGCCCGGGGAGACCCAGTACTTC.